The table lists the clone carrying this T cell receptor (beta chain) with many counts. This sample stems from a study of naive and memory T cell subsets. This CDR3 is 20 amino acids long. Germline V CDR1 and CDR2: MNHEY, SVGEGT. The germline V and J ends were trimmed by 3 bases and 4 bases, with 30 bases remaining between them. An oligonucleotide containing a UMI was ligated to the 3' end of TCR cDNA. Adult healthy volunteers gave 2.5 ml peripheral blood for whole-blood RNA. The SP2 primer and nested alpha and beta constant region primers amplified ligated cDNA in four rounds. MiXCR, applied by TCRdb to the 5' RACE reads, yields one record per CDR3 protein. Here the sample spans approximately 52,000 distinct CDR3 sequences, about 4.4% being singletons.

The origin of this receptor is a female donor in good health. The chain carries TRBV6-2 or TRBV6-3 and TRBJ2-5; D might be TRBD2 (5 bases). This CDR3 is CASSYGRKSAGPPGRETQYF. DNA of the CDR3: TGTGCCAGCAGTTATGGGCGAAAATCGGCGGGCCCCCCAGGCAGAGAGACCCAGTACTTC.